A single sample gave rise to the 21 T cell receptor beta chains below, sequenced in a study of cytomegalovirus exposure and HLA in healthy donors. Vbeta (60) and Jbeta (13) primers were used in the PCR. Measured with immunoSEQ multiplex PCR; TCRdb has only the in-frame clones, and not every one. This sample carries 200,000 to 250,000 clones, under 90% of them seen once, and the ten largest clones take 1% to 1.5%. What was sequenced was PBMCs. The receptor set was obtained from a human donor in good health.

This clone was seen a handful of times. V usage is TRBV6-6 and J usage is TRBJ1-5, with D possibly TRBD1 on 5 matching bases. V was shortened by 2 bases and J by 8 bases, with 19 bases between the two germline ends. The CDR3 loop spans 16 amino acids. Germline V gives CDR1 MNHNY, CDR2 SVGAGI (reference sequence). The DNA for the CDR3 is TGTGCCAGCAGTTACGGTCGCGGGGCCACATTTGAGCCCCAGCATTTT. Its translation: CASSYGRGATFEPQHF.

This clone appeared a single time. This chain links TRBV5-1 with TRBJ2-7; possibly TRBD2 for D (6 bases). The CDR3 consists of 15 residues. Germline V gene sequence: CDR1 SGHRS, CDR2 YFSETQ. V was shortened by 3 bases and J by 2 bases, with 15 bases between the two germline ends. DNA of the CDR3: TGCGCCAGCAGCTCGGAGGGACTCGTTCCCTACGAGCAGTACTTC. It is translated as CASSSEGLVPYEQYF.

This chain links TRBV28 with TRBJ2-7; TRBD1 is a possible D gene (6 bases). The CDR3 has 13 amino acids. V was cut by 8 bases and J by 2 bases, with 13 bases left in between. Germline V gene data show CDR1 as MDHEN and CDR2 as SYDVKM. The CDR3 DNA reads TGTGCCAGCGGCCGGGACACAACCTACGAGCAGTACTTC. Its translation is CASGRDTTYEQYF.

The chain recombines TRBV18 with TRBJ1-1, with D maybe TRBD1 (5 bases). CDR3 size: 14 residues. V was trimmed by 1 base and J by 1 base, leaving 7 bases between them. Germline V gene data show CDR1 as KGHSH and CDR2 as LQKENI. The CDR3 sequence is CASSPQGKNTEAFF. In DNA form, the CDR3 reads TGTGCCAGCTCACCACAGGGGAAGAACACTGAAGCTTTCTTT.

The chain has TRBV19 and TRBJ1-1; 7 bases map to TRBD1. Germline values: CDR1 LNHDA, CDR2 SQIVND (reference sequence). This CDR3 contains 19 residues. Losses at the gene ends were 2 bases for V and 0 bases for J; bases not matched to a gene: 15. The CDR3 sequence: CASSIFHRGFRGMNTEAFF. CDR3 in DNA: TGTGCCAGTAGTATATTCCATCGGGGGTTCAGGGGGATGAACACTGAAGCTTTCTTT.

The rearrangement uses TRBV21-1 and TRBJ2-3; the D segment call TRBD1 is taken from the table without a DNA check. TRBV21-1 is shown as a pseudogene. The CDR3 length is 16 residues. The DNA for the CDR3 is TGTGCCAGCAGCAAAGCGGGCAGTACTAGCACAGATACGCAGTATTTT. Residues: CASSKAGSTSTDTQYF.

This clone was counted only a few times. The J gene is TRBJ1-2, the V gene TRBV6-5; possible D gene TRBD1, 5 bases. Deletions cut 6 bases from V and 3 bases from J, with 14 bases between. CDR3 size: 14 residues. Germline V lookup: CDR1 MNHEY, CDR2 SVGAGI. CDR3 nucleotides: TGTGCCAGCAGGGGGCGAGTTATGGACTATGGCTACACCTTC. Encoded protein: CASRGRVMDYGYTF.

Regarding this clone: The likely explanation is a read error, given a far larger clone one base away. The chain uses TRBV6-6 and TRBJ2-7, with D possibly matching TRBD1 (6 bases). The ends were cut back, 6 bases at V and 6 bases at J, with 12 bases in the middle. Germline-derived CDR1 and CDR2 are MNHNY and SVGAGI (reference sequence). The CDR3 is made up of 12 amino acids. The chain's CDR3 is CASSQGQIEQYF. The CDR3 region has the DNA TGTGCCAGCAGCCAAGGACAGATCGAGCAGTACTTC.

For this clone: This sample includes further DNA sequences coding for the same CDR3. The chain uses TRBV4-1 and TRBJ2-1; a possible D gene is TRBD1 (6 bases). V was trimmed by 1 base and J by 7 bases, leaving 8 bases between them. Germline V gene data show CDR1 as MGHRA and CDR2 as YSYEKL. The CDR3 covers 13 residues. The CDR3 DNA is TGCGCCAGCAGCCAAGCCAGGGGAAATGAGCAGTTCTTC. It specifies CASSQARGNEQFF.

This clone was seen once. The genes are TRBV5-4 and TRBJ2-2, with 11 bases identical to TRBD2. The ends lost 4 bases at V and 5 bases at J; junction bases unmatched: 7. Germline assignment: CDR1 SGHNT and CDR2 YYREEE (reference sequence). The CDR3 extends over 16 amino acids. The CDR3: CASSPTSGSGTGELFF. CDR3 nucleotide sequence: TGTGCCAGCAGCCCCACTAGCGGGAGCGGAACCGGGGAGCTGTTTTTT.

This chain connects TRBV7-2 to TRBJ2-1; TRBD2 matches 9 bases. CDR1 and CDR2 from the germline V gene are SGHTA and FQGNSA. V was pared by 1 base and J by 2 bases, with 3 bases of the junction left unmatched. The CDR3 has 16 residues. The CDR3 DNA reads as TGTGCCAGCAGCTTAGGCGGGAGGGGCCCCTACAATGAGCAGTTCTTC. This encodes CASSLGGRGPYNEQFF.

The chain carries TRBV7-9 and TRBJ1-2; perhaps TRBD1 as D (6 bases). V lost 1 base and J 3 bases, leaving 15 bases between the germline ends. The CDR3 length is 16 residues. CDR1 is SEHNR, CDR2 FQNEAQ, per germline (reference sequence). CDR3 region: CASSLGTGTTDYGYTF. CDR3 bases: TGTGCCAGCAGCTTAGGGACCGGGACAACGGACTATGGCTACACCTTC. Together with reference TRBV7-9 and TRBJ1-2, the CDR3 gives the full variable domain: DTGVSQNPRHKITKRGQNVTFRCDPISEHNRLYWYRQTLGQGPEFLTYFQNEAQLEKSRLLSDRFSAERPKGSFSTLEIQRTEQGDSAMYLCASSLGTGTTDYGYTFGSGTRLTVV.

This clone appeared a single time. This chain links TRBV6-1 with TRBJ2-7; the match to TRBD2 covers 8 bases. Germline CDR1 reads MNHNS; CDR2 reads SASEGT. This CDR3 contains 17 residues. Trimming took 2 bases from V and 0 from J; bases not matched to a gene: 9. The CDR3: CASSERVSGMNSYEQYF. CDR3 nucleotides: TGTGCCAGCAGTGAAAGAGTTAGCGGGATGAACTCCTACGAGCAGTACTTC.

The CDR3 sequence: CASSADRLMNTEAFF. DNA for the CDR3: TGTGCCAGTTCTGCCGACAGGTTGATGAACACTGAAGCTTTCTTT. The chain links TRBV19 to TRBJ1-1; D possibly corresponds to TRBD1 (6 bases). From germline, CDR1 is LNHDA and CDR2 SQIVND (reference sequence). The CDR3 is 15 amino acids. The germline V and J ends were trimmed by 8 bases and 0 bases, with 16 bases remaining between them.

V usage is TRBV6-1 and J usage is TRBJ1-3, with D possibly matching TRBD1 (6 bases). CDR1 is MNHNS and CDR2 is SASEGT in the germline V gene. The V gene lost 6 bases and the J gene lost 8 bases, with 17 bases spanning the gap. The CDR3 totals 14 residues. The CDR3 bases are TGTGCCAGCAGCGAAAGGGGGGGAGCTGACACCATATATTTT. Amino acids: CASSERGGADTIYF.

CDR3 residues: CASSPWTGATGNTIYF. In nucleotides, the CDR3 is TGTGCCAGCTCACCCTGGACAGGAGCGACTGGAAACACCATATATTTT. The chain combines TRBV18 with TRBJ1-3; 7 nucleotides align to TRBD1. CDR1 and CDR2 from the germline V gene are KGHSH and LQKENI. V lost 3 bases and J lost 2; bases outside the gene matches: 7. The CDR3 has 16 residues.

V and J are TRBV28 and TRBJ1-5; 7 nucleotides match TRBD1. CDR1 is MDHEN, CDR2 SYDVKM, per germline. The trim removed 6 bases at V and 1 base at J, leaving 6 bases unmatched. The CDR3 consists of 15 residues. The CDR3 here is CASREQGLSNQPQHF. In DNA, the CDR3 is TGTGCCAGCAGGGAACAGGGGTTAAGCAATCAGCCCCAGCATTTT.

The rearrangement joins TRBV6-5 to TRBJ1-3; a possible D gene is TRBD1 (6 bases). Per the germline V gene, CDR1 is MNHEY and CDR2 is SVGAGI. V was trimmed by 6 bases and J by 2 bases, leaving 14 bases between them. This CDR3 has 15 amino acids. The CDR3 DNA reads as TGTGCCAGCAGGGGCCAGGGGAAAACTGGAAACACCATATATTTT. Protein product: CASRGQGKTGNTIYF.

This sequence joins TRBV6-6 and TRBJ1-5; 7 nucleotides match TRBD1. Germline CDR1 reads MNHNY; CDR2 reads SVGAGI (reference sequence). The CDR3 consists of 15 residues. J was trimmed by 4 bases and V by 4 bases; bases with no gene match: 7. The CDR3 loop is CASSWQGGPNQPQHF. The CDR3, as DNA: TGTGCCAGCAGTTGGCAGGGGGGCCCTAATCAGCCCCAGCATTTT.

This clone was counted only a few times. This chain connects TRBV19 to TRBJ1-2; D gene uncertain. Germline CDR1 LNHDA, CDR2 SQIVND (reference sequence). The CDR3 totals 16 residues. V was trimmed by 7 bases and J by 4 bases, leaving 22 bases between them. The CDR3 spells CASTPAYVGASYGYTF. DNA for the CDR3: TGTGCCAGTACCCCAGCCTACGTGGGCGCGAGCTATGGCTACACCTTC.

V usage is TRBV5-1 and J usage is TRBJ2-1, with 11 positions matching TRBD2. The V segment lost 4 bases and the J segment 0 bases; nucleotides outside the gene matches: 12. CDR1 is SGHRS and CDR2 is YFSETQ in the germline V gene. CDR3 length: 19 residues. Written as DNA, the CDR3 is TGCGCCAGCAGCGGGCAAGGGACTAGCGGAAGGAGCTCCTACAATGAGCAGTTCTTC. Its protein is CASSGQGTSGRSSYNEQFF.